This is a list of T cell receptor beta chains from one sample in a study of T cell changes during pregnancy in multiple sclerosis. This table comes from immunoSEQ multiplex PCR, and its TCRdb copy is limited to in-frame clones, with some not included. The sample includes roughly 25,000 clones, approximately 86% of them seen just once. The starting material was CD8+ T cells from peripheral blood mononuclear cells, obtained in the first trimester of pregnancy. The receptors shown here come from a female donor in good health, enrolled as a control in a pregnancy study. CDR3s include the opening cysteine and the closing phenylalanine or tryptophan. D genes are given only for firm matches. Size is stated for part of the rows, as once, few or many counts, or as a class when the clone is expanded.

d_call clone_size j_call v_call cdr3_aa cdr3_nt
TRBD2 . TRBJ2-7 TRBV6-1 CASSTLAGAHYEQYF TGTGCCAGCAGTACTCTAGCGGGGGCCCACTACGAGCAGTACTTC
TRBD1 . TRBJ2-3 TRBV4-2 CASSQGVRGRADTQYF TGTGCCAGCAGCCAAGGAGTCAGGGGGCGGGCAGATACGCAGTATTTT
. . TRBJ2-1 TRBV9 CASSVVQDGEQFF TGTGCCAGCAGCGTAGTACAGGACGGAGAGCAGTTCTTC
TRBD1 once TRBJ1-1 TRBV28 CASSLPGQLNTEAFF TGTGCCAGCAGTTTACCGGGACAGTTGAACACTGAAGCTTTCTTT
TRBD2 once TRBJ2-1 TRBV15 CATSRVTAGSGGEQFF TGTGCCACCAGCAGGGTAACAGCAGGGTCGGGGGGTGAGCAGTTCTTC
. once TRBJ2-2 TRBV19 CASSIGGEARAGELFF TGTGCCAGTAGTATAGGGGGGGAGGCTCGGGCCGGGGAGCTGTTTTTT
. . TRBJ1-3 TRBV6-1 CASSELPSGNTIYF TGTGCCAGCAGTGAACTTCCCTCTGGAAACACCATATATTTT
. . TRBJ1-4 TRBV6-5 CASSPAPETNEKLFF TGTGCCAGCAGTCCCGCCCCGGAGACTAATGAAAAACTGTTTTTT
. few TRBJ2-4 TRBV7-2 CASSLGPTDIQYF TGTGCCAGCAGCTTAGGTCCCACGGACATTCAGTACTTC
. . TRBJ2-5 TRBV28 CASSFSLGGETQYF TGTGCCAGCAGTTTTTCGCTAGGGGGAGAGACCCAGTACTTC
TRBD2 . TRBJ2-1 TRBV18 CASSPPRGGAYNEQFF TGTGCCAGCTCACCACCTCGCGGGGGGGCGTACAATGAGCAGTTCTTC
TRBD1 . TRBJ2-7 TRBV27 CASSPGTGGSEQYF TGTGCCAGCAGTCCAGGGACAGGGGGCTCTGAGCAGTACTTC
. . TRBJ1-2 TRBV9 CASSVDREANYGYTF TGTGCCAGCAGCGTAGACAGGGAAGCTAACTATGGCTACACCTTC
. once TRBJ2-5 TRBV5-4 CASSPYQETQYF TGTGCCAGCAGCCCGTACCAAGAGACCCAGTACTTC
TRBD2 . TRBJ2-1 TRBV10-2 CASSEGAGDYNEQFF TGCGCCAGCAGTGAAGGGGCGGGAGACTACAATGAGCAGTTCTTC
. . TRBJ2-7 TRBV9 CASSVDGGLPDYEQYF TGTGCCAGCAGCGTAGATGGGGGACTCCCTGACTACGAGCAGTACTTC
TRBD2 . TRBJ2-5 TRBV5-1 CASSRRGLAERETQYF TGCGCCAGCAGCCGAAGGGGACTAGCGGAGAGGGAGACCCAGTACTTC
TRBD1 . TRBJ2-7 TRBV19 CASSPQGDSYEQYF TGTGCCAGTAGCCCACAGGGGGACTCCTACGAGCAGTACTTC
TRBD1 . TRBJ1-3 TRBV9 CASSVGGTVGPGNTIYF TGTGCCAGCAGCGTAGGGGGGACAGTCGGTCCTGGAAACACCATATATTTT
. . TRBJ2-3 TRBV7-9 CASSWARATDTQYF TGTGCCAGCAGCTGGGCCAGGGCTACAGATACGCAGTATTTT
TRBD2 once TRBJ2-7 TRBV2 CATGGGFYEQYF TGTGCCACCGGGGGGGGATTTTACGAGCAGTACTTC
TRBD1 . TRBJ2-7 TRBV28 CASSSRGPYEQYF TGTGCCAGCAGCTCCAGGGGGCCCTACGAGCAGTACTTC
. . TRBJ2-4 TRBV12-1 CASSLIRGDKNIQYF TGTGCCAGCAGCTTGATTCGGGGGGACAAAAACATTCAGTACTTC
. . TRBJ1-1 TRBV6-1 CASSVRGQNTEAFF TGTGCCAGCAGTGTGAGGGGACAGAACACTGAAGCTTTCTTT
TRBD1 . TRBJ2-7 TRBV5-1 CASSLWGQGVEEQYF TGCGCCAGCAGCTTGTGGGGACAGGGGGTGGAAGAGCAGTACTTC
TRBD2 . TRBJ2-1 TRBV28 CASSLERGVPSREQFF TGTGCCAGCAGTTTAGAGCGGGGGGTCCCTAGTCGTGAGCAGTTCTTC
. . TRBJ2-5 TRBV4-3 CASSPRRAVMETQYF TGCGCCAGCAGCCCTAGGAGGGCGGTAATGGAGACCCAGTACTTC
. . TRBJ2-4 TRBV5-3 CARSQGGVRNIQYF TGTGCCAGAAGCCAAGGGGGGGTGAGAAACATTCAGTACTTC
. once TRBJ1-5 TRBV19 CASSILQGAGQPQHF TGTGCCAGTAGTATATTACAGGGCGCGGGTCAGCCCCAGCATTTT
TRBD2 . TRBJ2-7 TRBV4-3 CASSQDSGGGSYEQYF TGCGCCAGCAGCCAAGATTCGGGCGGCGGGAGCTACGAGCAGTACTTC
. . TRBJ1-2 TRBV2 CASRTGLNGYTF TGTGCCAGCAGAACAGGGTTAAATGGCTACACCTTC
. . TRBJ1-4 TRBV25-1 CASSERGAWEKLFF TGTGCCAGCAGTGAACGGGGGGCTTGGGAAAAACTGTTTTTT
. . TRBJ1-1 TRBV27 CASSRGGGTEAFF TGTGCCAGCAGCCGGGGAGGGGGGACTGAAGCTTTCTTT
TRBD1 . TRBJ1-4 TRBV6-6 CASSYSNRGEIEKLFF TGTGCCAGCAGTTACTCGAACAGGGGAGAGATTGAAAAACTGTTTTTT
TRBD1 . TRBJ2-5 TRBV6-6 CASSPGTGDSETQYF TGTGCCAGCAGTCCAGGGACAGGGGACTCCGAGACCCAGTACTTC
TRBD1 . TRBJ2-7 TRBV10-1 CASSEVAPGQTYEQYF TGCGCCAGCAGTGAGGTTGCCCCGGGACAGACCTACGAGCAGTACTTC
. . TRBJ1-6 TRBV27 CASSLIAGLPGSPLHF TGTGCCAGCAGTTTGATTGCTGGTCTCCCCGGTTCACCCCTCCACTTT
TRBD1 . TRBJ2-7 TRBV28 CASVQGQSPSYEQYF TGTGCCAGCGTACAGGGGCAGTCCCCCTCCTACGAGCAGTACTTC
. . TRBJ2-5 TRBV19 CASSRWLAREETQYF TGTGCCAGTAGTAGGTGGCTAGCGAGGGAAGAGACCCAGTACTTC
TRBD1 . TRBJ2-7 TRBV19 CASMPTGTGFYEQYF TGTGCCAGTATGCCTACCGGGACAGGGTTCTACGAGCAGTACTTC
. . TRBJ1-6 TRBV4-1 CASSNTGGSPLHF TGCGCCAGCAGTAACACAGGTGGTTCACCCCTCCACTTT
. . TRBJ1-3 TRBV5-6 CASSLGDSGNTIYF TGTGCCAGCAGCTTAGGGGACTCTGGAAACACCATATATTTT
TRBD1 . TRBJ1-3 TRBV9 CASSPDRGNGNTIYF TGTGCCAGCAGCCCGGACAGGGGCAACGGAAACACCATATATTTT
. . TRBJ1-2 TRBV7-9 CASSLGAAANYGYTF TGTGCCAGCAGCTTAGGGGCCGCAGCTAACTATGGCTACACCTTC
TRBD1 . TRBJ2-5 TRBV7-9 CASSARTGAETQYF TGTGCCAGCAGCGCGCGGACAGGGGCGGAGACCCAGTACTTC
. . TRBJ1-1 TRBV9 CASSGLGVGAFF TGTGCCAGCAGCGGACTCGGAGTAGGAGCTTTCTTT
TRBD2 . TRBJ2-3 TRBV6-1 CASSETSGGPDTQYF TGTGCCAGCAGTGAGACTAGCGGGGGGCCAGATACGCAGTATTTT
TRBD1 . TRBJ1-6 TRBV9 CASSPGTGASPLHF TGTGCCAGCAGCCCCGGGACAGGGGCCTCACCCCTCCACTTT
TRBD1 . TRBJ1-2 TRBV4-3 CASSLLGTATHGYTF TGCGCCAGCAGCCTTCTAGGGACAGCCACCCATGGCTACACCTTC
. . TRBJ2-2 TRBV13 CASSLRGYGNTGELFF TGTGCCAGCAGCTTGCGCGGTTACGGGAACACCGGGGAGCTGTTTTTT
. . TRBJ1-2 TRBV7-8 CASSLSGAGNGYTF TGTGCCAGCAGCCTCTCTGGAGCAGGGAACGGCTACACCTTC
TRBD1 . TRBJ1-5 TRBV7-9 CASSSGQGPYSNQPQHF TGTGCCAGCAGCTCCGGACAGGGGCCGTATAGCAATCAGCCCCAGCATTTT
. . TRBJ1-5 TRBV28 CASQEGNQPQHF TGTGCCAGCCAGGAAGGCAATCAGCCCCAGCATTTT
. . TRBJ1-3 TRBV27 CASSFSGESHSGNTIYF TGTGCCAGCAGTTTTTCGGGAGAATCCCACTCTGGAAACACCATATATTTT
. . TRBJ1-2 TRBV6-6 CASRHGGRVTNYGYTF TGTGCCAGCAGACACGGTGGCAGGGTAACCAACTATGGCTACACCTTC